This T cell receptor beta chain was recorded in a study of OX40 agonist ivuxolimab in advanced cancers. Turning to the study itself: Ivuxolimab, an agonistic anti-OX40 (CD134) antibody, was given to patients.

Produced via immunoSEQ multiplex PCR; TCRdb's table is partial and in-frame only. The sample includes more than 25,000 clones, 70% to 80% of them seen just once. This CDR3 is built from 16 residues. Trimming took 1 base from V and 0 from J, leaving 10 bases between them. CDR1 is MGHRA, CDR2 YSYEKL, per germline. This chain links TRBV4-1 with TRBJ1-3, with D uncertain. The TCR was taken from an adult with an advanced solid tumor such as melanoma, head and neck, liver or kidney cancer. The source material was CD4+ or CD8+ T cells sorted from blood, sampled in a trial of the OX40 agonist ivuxolimab. CDR3 in amino acids: CASSQASTSSGNTIYF. In DNA, the CDR3 is TGCGCCAGCAGCCAAGCCTCAACTAGCTCTGGAAACACCATATATTTT.